Listed here is a single TCR beta chain. The sample originates from a study of OX40 agonist ivuxolimab in advanced cancers. Background on the study: Every 2 weeks, ivuxolimab was infused into the patients intravenously at between 0.01 and 10 mg/kg.

Germline V lookup: CDR1 SNHLY, CDR2 FYNNEI. The CDR3 loop spans 16 amino acids. V shed 2 bases and J 4 bases; nucleotides not matched to a gene: 8. The protocol was immunoSEQ multiplex PCR, while the TCRdb copy is restricted to in-frame clones and leaves out a portion. The repertoire has about 82,000 clones, 75% to 95% of them found once; the top ten carry about 2.3%. The clonotype comes from an adult with an advanced solid tumor such as melanoma, head and neck, liver or kidney cancer. The source was CD4+ or CD8+ T cells sorted from blood, collected in a trial of the OX40 agonist ivuxolimab. The chain has TRBV2 and TRBJ2-5; 9 bases map to TRBD2. Here the CDR3 reads CASSELGGRATETQYF. The DNA of the CDR3 is TGTGCCAGCAGTGAATTGGGCGGGAGGGCCACAGAGACCCAGTACTTC. Together with reference TRBV2 and TRBJ2-5, the CDR3 gives the full variable domain: EPEVTQTPSHQVTQMGQEVILRCVPISNHLYFYWYRQILGQKVEFLVSFYNNEISEKSEIFDDQFSVERPDGSNFTLKIRSTKLEDSAMYFCASSELGGRATETQYFGPGTRLLVL.